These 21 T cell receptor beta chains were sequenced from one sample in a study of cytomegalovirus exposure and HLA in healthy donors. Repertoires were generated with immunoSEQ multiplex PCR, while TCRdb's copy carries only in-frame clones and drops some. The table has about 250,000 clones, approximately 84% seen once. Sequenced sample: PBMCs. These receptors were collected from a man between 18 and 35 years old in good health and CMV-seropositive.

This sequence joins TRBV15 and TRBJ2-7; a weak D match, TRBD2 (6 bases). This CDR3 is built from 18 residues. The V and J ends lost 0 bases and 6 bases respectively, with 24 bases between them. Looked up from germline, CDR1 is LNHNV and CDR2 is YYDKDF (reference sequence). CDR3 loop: CATSRDKEGRGRLREQYF. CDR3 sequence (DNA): TGTGCCACCAGCAGAGATAAGGAGGGGAGAGGCCGTTTACGCGAGCAGTACTTC.

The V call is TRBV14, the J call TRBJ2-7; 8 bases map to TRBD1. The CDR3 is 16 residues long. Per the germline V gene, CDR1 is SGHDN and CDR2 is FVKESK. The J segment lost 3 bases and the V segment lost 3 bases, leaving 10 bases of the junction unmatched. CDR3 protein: CASSHRRGTGRYEQYF. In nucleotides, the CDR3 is TGTGCCAGCAGCCACCGGAGGGGGACAGGACGCTACGAGCAGTACTTC.

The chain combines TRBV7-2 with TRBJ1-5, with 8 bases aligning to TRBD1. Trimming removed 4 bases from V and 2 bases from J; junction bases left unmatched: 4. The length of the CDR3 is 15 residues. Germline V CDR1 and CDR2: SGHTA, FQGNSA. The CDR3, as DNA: TGTGCCAGCAGCTCCCAGACAGGGGGCAATCAGCCCCAGCATTTT. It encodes CASSSQTGGNQPQHF.

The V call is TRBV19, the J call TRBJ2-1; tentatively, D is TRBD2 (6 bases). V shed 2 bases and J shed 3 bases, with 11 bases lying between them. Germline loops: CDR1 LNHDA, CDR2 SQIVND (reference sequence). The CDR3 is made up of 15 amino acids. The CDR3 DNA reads TGTGCCAGTAGTATACAGGAGGGCAGCTACAATGAGCAGTTCTTC. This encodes CASSIQEGSYNEQFF.

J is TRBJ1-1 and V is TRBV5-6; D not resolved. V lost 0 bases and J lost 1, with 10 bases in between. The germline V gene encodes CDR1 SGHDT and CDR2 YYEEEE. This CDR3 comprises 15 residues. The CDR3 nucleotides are TGTGCCAGCAGCTTGGCGCGACGGAGGAACACTGAAGCTTTCTTT. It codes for CASSLARRRNTEAFF.

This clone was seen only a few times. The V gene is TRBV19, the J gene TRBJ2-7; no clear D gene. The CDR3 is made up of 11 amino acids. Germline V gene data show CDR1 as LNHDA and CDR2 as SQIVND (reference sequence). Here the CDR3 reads CASTNSYEQYF. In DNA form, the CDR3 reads TGTGCGTCGACCAACTCCTACGAGCAGTACTTC.

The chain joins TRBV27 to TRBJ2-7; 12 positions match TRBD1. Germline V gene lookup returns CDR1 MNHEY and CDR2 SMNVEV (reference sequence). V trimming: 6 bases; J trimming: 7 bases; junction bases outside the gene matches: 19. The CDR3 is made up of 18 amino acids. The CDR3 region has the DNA TGTGCCAGCAGCCAAACAGCCTATCCGGGACAGGGGGCGCGAGAGCAGTACTTC. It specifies CASSQTAYPGQGAREQYF.

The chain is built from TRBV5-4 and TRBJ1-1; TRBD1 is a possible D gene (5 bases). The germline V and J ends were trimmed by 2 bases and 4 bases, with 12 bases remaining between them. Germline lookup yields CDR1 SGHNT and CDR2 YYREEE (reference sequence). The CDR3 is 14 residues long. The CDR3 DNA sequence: TGTGCCAGCAGCTTCATTGGAGGGACCACTGAAGCTTTCTTT. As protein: CASSFIGGTTEAFF.

CDR3 in amino acids: CASSLGLAGRAETQYF. In nucleotides, the CDR3 is TGCGCCAGCAGCTTGGGACTAGCCGGGAGGGCGGAGACCCAGTACTTC. This sequence joins TRBV5-1 and TRBJ2-5; 8 bases line up with TRBD2. Germline loops: CDR1 SGHRS, CDR2 YFSETQ. This CDR3 has 16 residues. J gave up 5 bases and V 0 bases, and 9 bases lay outside the gene matches. The full variable domain, with the rest looked up from reference TRBV5-1 and TRBJ2-5, is KAGVTQTPRYLIKTRGQQVTLSCSPISGHRSVSWYQQTPGQGLQFLFEYFSETQRNKGNFPGRFSGRQFSNSRSEMNVSTLELGDSALYLCASSLGLAGRAETQYFGPGTRLLVL.

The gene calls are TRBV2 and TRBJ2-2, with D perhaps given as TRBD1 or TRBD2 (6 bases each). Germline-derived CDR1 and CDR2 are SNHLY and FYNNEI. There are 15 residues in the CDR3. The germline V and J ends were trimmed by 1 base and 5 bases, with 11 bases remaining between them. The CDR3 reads CASSEEQGGTGELFF. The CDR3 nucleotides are TGTGCCAGCAGTGAAGAACAGGGAGGAACCGGGGAGCTGTTTTTT.

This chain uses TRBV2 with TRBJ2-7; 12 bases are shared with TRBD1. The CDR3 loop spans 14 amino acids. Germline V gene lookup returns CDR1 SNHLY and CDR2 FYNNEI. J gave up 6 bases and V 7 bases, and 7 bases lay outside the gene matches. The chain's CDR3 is CASTSGTGGGEQYF. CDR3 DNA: TGTGCCAGCACCTCAGGGACAGGGGGCGGCGAGCAGTACTTC. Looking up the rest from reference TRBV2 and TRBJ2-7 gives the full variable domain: EPEVTQTPSHQVTQMGQEVILRCVPISNHLYFYWYRQILGQKVEFLVSFYNNEISEKSEIFDDQFSVERPDGSNFTLKIRSTKLEDSAMYFCASTSGTGGGEQYFGPGTRLTVT.

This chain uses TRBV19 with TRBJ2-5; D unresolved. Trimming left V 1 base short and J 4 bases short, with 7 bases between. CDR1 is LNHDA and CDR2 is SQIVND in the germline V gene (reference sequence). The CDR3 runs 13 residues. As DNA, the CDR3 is TGTGCCAGTAGTATAGCTGGGGTAGAGACCCAGTACTTC. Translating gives CASSIAGVETQYF.

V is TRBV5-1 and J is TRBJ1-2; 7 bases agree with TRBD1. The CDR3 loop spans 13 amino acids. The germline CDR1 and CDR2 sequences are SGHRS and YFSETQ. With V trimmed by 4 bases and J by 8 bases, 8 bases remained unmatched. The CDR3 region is CASSPRQGTGYTF. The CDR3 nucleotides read TGCGCCAGCAGCCCTCGACAGGGAACGGGCTACACCTTC. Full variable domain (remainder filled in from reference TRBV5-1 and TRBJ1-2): KAGVTQTPRYLIKTRGQQVTLSCSPISGHRSVSWYQQTPGQGLQFLFEYFSETQRNKGNFPGRFSGRQFSNSRSEMNVSTLELGDSALYLCASSPRQGTGYTFGSGTRLTVV.

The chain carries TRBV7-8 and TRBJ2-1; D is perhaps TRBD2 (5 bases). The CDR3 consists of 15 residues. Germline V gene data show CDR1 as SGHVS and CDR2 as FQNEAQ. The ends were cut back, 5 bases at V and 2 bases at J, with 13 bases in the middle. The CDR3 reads CASSPRTGPYNEQFF. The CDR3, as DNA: TGTGCCAGCAGCCCCAGGACTGGACCCTACAATGAGCAGTTCTTC.

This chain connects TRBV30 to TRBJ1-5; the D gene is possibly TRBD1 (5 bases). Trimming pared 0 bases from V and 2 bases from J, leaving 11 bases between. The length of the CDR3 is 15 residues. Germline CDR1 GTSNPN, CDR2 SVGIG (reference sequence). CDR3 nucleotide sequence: TGTGCCTGGAGTGTGGGGACGGCGGGCAATCAGCCCCAGCATTTT. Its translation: CAWSVGTAGNQPQHF. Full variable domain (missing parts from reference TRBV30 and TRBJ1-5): SQTIHQWPATLVQPVGSPLSLECTVEGTSNPNLYWYRQAAGRGLQLLFYSVGIGQISSEVPQNLSASRPQDRQFILSSKKLLLSDSGFYLCAWSVGTAGNQPQHFGDGTRLSIL.

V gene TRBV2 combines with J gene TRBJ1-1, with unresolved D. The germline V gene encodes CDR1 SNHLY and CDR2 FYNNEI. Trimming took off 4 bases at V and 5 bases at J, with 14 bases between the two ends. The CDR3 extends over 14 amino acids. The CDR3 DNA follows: TGTGCCAGCAGTGTCGCGGGATTCGGAACTGAAGCTTTCTTT. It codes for CASSVAGFGTEAFF.

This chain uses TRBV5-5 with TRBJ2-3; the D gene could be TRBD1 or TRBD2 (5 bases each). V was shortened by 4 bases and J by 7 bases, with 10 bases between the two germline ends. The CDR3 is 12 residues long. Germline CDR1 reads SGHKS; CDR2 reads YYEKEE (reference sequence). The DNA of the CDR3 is TGTGCCAGCAGCCCCAGGGACCATACGCAGTATTTT. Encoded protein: CASSPRDHTQYF.

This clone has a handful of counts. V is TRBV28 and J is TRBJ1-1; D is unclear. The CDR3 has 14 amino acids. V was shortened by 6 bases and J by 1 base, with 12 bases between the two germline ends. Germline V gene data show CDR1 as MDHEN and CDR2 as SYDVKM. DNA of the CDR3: TGTGCCAGCAGGCCTGTGTCTGCGAACACTGAAGCTTTCTTT. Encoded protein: CASRPVSANTEAFF.

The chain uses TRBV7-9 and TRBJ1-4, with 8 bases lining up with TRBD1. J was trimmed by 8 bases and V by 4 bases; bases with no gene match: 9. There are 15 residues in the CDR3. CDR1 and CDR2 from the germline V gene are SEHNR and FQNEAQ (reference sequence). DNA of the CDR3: TGTGCCAGCAGCTCCATTCGACAGGGGAAGGAAAAACTGTTTTTT. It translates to CASSSIRQGKEKLFF.

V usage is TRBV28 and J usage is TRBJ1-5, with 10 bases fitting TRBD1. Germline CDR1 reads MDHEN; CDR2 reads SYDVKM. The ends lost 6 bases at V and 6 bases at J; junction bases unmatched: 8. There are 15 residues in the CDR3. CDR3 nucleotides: TGTGCCAGCAGCCTGACAGGGGGCATGGGTCAGCCCCAGCATTTT. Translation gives CASSLTGGMGQPQHF.

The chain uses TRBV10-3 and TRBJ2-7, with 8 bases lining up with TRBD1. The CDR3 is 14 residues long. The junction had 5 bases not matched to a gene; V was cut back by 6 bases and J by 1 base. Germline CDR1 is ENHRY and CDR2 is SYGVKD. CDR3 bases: TGTGCCATCAGGAATCGGACAGGGTCCTACGAGCAGTACTTC. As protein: CAIRNRTGSYEQYF.